Given below is one T cell receptor (beta chain) in context. The target antigen is unknown. TCRdb analysed the reads with MiXCR anew, one entry per CDR3 protein. The sample consists of 150,000 or so distinct CDR3 sequences, 6.5% of them appearing once. This sample was taken from a study of T cell repertoires in cytomegalovirus infection. Study details: Both CMV infection and a matching HLA type were indicated by public TCR beta signatures.

Findings and caveats of the study: Pooled public TCR beta family frequency picked out CMV carriers with the relevant HLA. Dominant in the ex vivo response were TCR beta clonotypes restricted by HLA-C and specific for CMV.

Germline assignment: CDR1 LNHDA and CDR2 SQIVND (reference sequence). V was pared by 8 bases and J by 6 bases, with 19 bases between. This CDR3 is 14 amino acids long. This sequence joins TRBV19 and TRBJ1-2; D is perhaps TRBD1 (5 bases). The sequence was obtained from a human donor in good health (CMV status not recorded). Some clones in this sample may be carry-over from other donors' samples. Sequenced material: PBMCs. CDR3 loop: CASFHREGLNGYTF. CDR3 in DNA: TGTGCCAGTTTCCATCGAGAGGGGCTGAATGGCTACACCTTC.